Listed below are T cell receptor beta chains from one sample, sequenced in a study of blood T cell repertoires in COVID-19. Generated by immunoSEQ multiplex PCR, the TCRdb table keeps only in-frame clones and is missing some. The repertoire includes hundreds of thousands of clones, under 90% of them detected once, and approximately 4.7% sits in the top ten. The specimen was PBMCs or T cells enriched from blood (not recorded which). All receptors derive from a man in his 60s who had recovered from COVID-19. The CDR3 runs from the conserved cysteine through the conserved F or W. A D gene is named only where the DNA matches it firmly. Clone size, where shown, is once, few, many, or a class for clones that have expanded.

j_call,v_call,d_call,clone_size,cdr3_length,cdr3_nt,cdr3_aa
TRBJ1-2,TRBV3-1/TRBV3-2,TRBD1,NA,15,TGTGCCAGCAGCCAACGGGACAGACTGAACTATGGCTACACCTTC,CASSQRDRLNYGYTF
TRBJ1-6,TRBV3-1/TRBV3-2,TRBD1,NA,16,TGTGCCAGCAGCCCCCGGGACAGAGGAATTAGCTCACCCCTCCACTTT,CASSPRDRGISSPLHF
TRBJ2-2,TRBV7-9,NA,NA,14,TGTGCCAGCAGCCTCCGTGAAGGGGCCGGGGAGCTGTTTTTT,CASSLREGAGELFF
TRBJ2-7,TRBV27,TRBD1,NA,15,TGTGCCAGCAGTTCGCGGACAGGGCTGAGGTACGAGCAGTACTTC,CASSSRTGLRYEQYF
TRBJ1-5,TRBV19,NA,once,12,TGTGCCAGTACGGGGTTTGGGCAGCCCCAGCATTTT,CASTGFGQPQHF
TRBJ2-7,TRBV10-3,TRBD1,NA,16,TGTGCCATCAAGGGGTCGGCGGGACAGGGGCGCAACGAGCAGTACTTC,CAIKGSAGQGRNEQYF
TRBJ2-1,TRBV23-1,NA,few,16,TGCGCCAGCAGTCAATGGGTACAGAGCTCCTACAATGAGCAGTTCTTC,CASSQWVQSSYNEQFF
TRBJ2-3,TRBV29-1,NA,few,13,TGCAGCGTTGGATCGGGGGAGGCAGATACGCAGTATTTT,CSVGSGEADTQYF
TRBJ1-1,TRBV27,NA,NA,15,TGTGCCAGCAGTTTATATACCAGGGGGAACACTGAAGCTTTCTTT,CASSLYTRGNTEAFF
TRBJ2-1,TRBV10-3,TRBD2,NA,17,TGTGCCATCAGTGAGTCGGGGGCTAGCGGGAGGAGTAATGAGCAGTTCTTC,CAISESGASGRSNEQFF
TRBJ1-2,TRBV6-5,TRBD1,NA,15,TGTGCCAGCAGTAATGGACAGGGGGCCCTAGGAGGCTACACCTTC,CASSNGQGALGGYTF
TRBJ2-5,TRBV5-1,TRBD2,NA,16,TGCGCCAGCAGCTTCTCGACTAGCGGGAGCAAAGAGACCCAGTACTTC,CASSFSTSGSKETQYF
TRBJ1-6,TRBV6-5,NA,NA,15,TGTGCCAGCAGTCCCCTCTATCTCTCGATCTTGTCCCTCCACTTT,CASSPLYLSILSLHF
TRBJ2-7,TRBV28,NA,NA,12,TGTGCCAGCACCCGACAGGCCTCCGAGCAGTACTTC,CASTRQASEQYF
TRBJ1-1,TRBV18,NA,once,16,TGTGCCAGCTCACCACCTACCGGGGGGGCGAACACTGAAGCTTTCTTT,CASSPPTGGANTEAFF
TRBJ1-1,TRBV10-3,TRBD1,NA,13,TGTGCCATCAGTGCGGCGGGACAGAAGGAAGCTTTCTTT,CAISAAGQKEAFF
TRBJ2-7,TRBV18,TRBD1,NA,18,TGTGCCAGCTCACCACCTCCGGGACAGGGGAGGTTTGACTACGAGCAGTACTTC,CASSPPPGQGRFDYEQYF
TRBJ2-1,TRBV10-1,TRBD2,NA,17,TGCGCCAGCAAAGAGAGGTTTCAGCGGGAGCTGTACAATGAGCAGTTCTTC,CASKERFQRELYNEQFF
TRBJ1-1,TRBV9,TRBD1,NA,13,TGTGCCAGCAGCGGGGACAGGGGGATAGCGGCTTTCTTT,CASSGDRGIAAFF
TRBJ2-7,TRBV18,TRBD2,NA,15,TGTGCCAGCTCAGAAACTAGCGGGGGCCCCTACGAGCAGTACTTC,CASSETSGGPYEQYF
TRBJ2-1,TRBV11-3,NA,NA,13,TGTGCCAGCAGCTCAACAACAGGGTATGAGCAGTTCTTC,CASSSTTGYEQFF
TRBJ1-5,TRBV24-1,TRBD1,NA,15,TGTGCCACCAGTGATTCACAGGGGGTCAATCAGCCCCAGCATTTT,CATSDSQGVNQPQHF
TRBJ2-7,TRBV29-1,NA,NA,12,TGCAGCGTTGATCTTAGCAGCTACGAGCAGTACTTC,CSVDLSSYEQYF